The T cell receptor beta chain under discussion was sequenced for a study of shared clonotypes between healthy human individuals. On the study more broadly: CD4 naive cells filled three plates per donor, CD4 memory three, CD8 naive two and CD8 memory one.

The CDR3 totals 16 residues. CDR1 is SGHDT, CDR2 YYEEEE, per germline. V was clipped by 4 bases and J by 0 bases, with 17 bases between them. The study, taken as a whole, reports: Clonotypes shared by all four donors outscored non-shared clonotypes in generation probability. Researchers found naive subsets generally carried larger estimated richness than memory subsets.

In replicate PCRs of sorted subsets, 150 to 200 ng DNA, approximately 32,000 T cell genomes, was used. Generated by immunoSEQ multiplex PCR, the TCRdb table keeps only in-frame clones and is missing some. Here the sample spans millions of clones, over 85% being singletons. A remark on this clone: Its antigen remains unidentified.

The TCR originated in a man younger than 35 in good health. Sequencing used naive CD4+ T cells sorted from blood. Subset of the sample: CD45RA+ positively selected. This sequence joins TRBV5-6 and TRBJ2-7; possible D gene TRBD1, 5 bases. CDR3 amino acids: CASSPGWGTSSYEQYF. CDR3 nucleotides: TGTGCCAGCAGCCCTGGGTGGGGCACGAGCTCCTACGAGCAGTACTTC.